The 6 T cell receptor beta chains in this list originate from one sample, sequenced in a study of blood T cells in healthy people across ages (dated by TCRdb to about 2015). The library relied on 5' RACE. These reads were obtained on an Illumina HiSeq 2500. The second PCR ran for roughly 7 to 12 cycles and used a J-beta primer mix along with a sample-barcoded 5' primer. In-frame beta chains were kept once TCRdb had trimmed the public reads at Q25 with fastp and called clones with MiXCR. Every distinct CDR3 protein forms one entry, paired with its most common genes and DNA. The table for this sample lists some 370,000 distinct CDR3 sequences; 52% of them were counted only once. The ten largest clones add up to around 50% of the sample. Sequencing was carried out using blood. The receptors here all came from a man aged 55-75 years in good health.

This clonotype was observed at least ten times. The rearrangement uses TRBV7-2 and TRBJ2-5, with 8 bases that match TRBD1. The CDR3 is made up of 14 amino acids. V lost 4 bases to trimming and J lost 5 bases; unmatched junction nucleotides: 6. In germline, CDR1 is SGHTA, CDR2 FQGNSA. As DNA, the CDR3 is TGTGCCAGCAGCTCTGACAGGGGAATGGAGACCCAGTACTTC. It specifies CASSSDRGMETQYF.

A word on this clonotype: The junction and the germline gene differ at one end; a read error may be behind it. CDR3 loop: CAGSRTSGNTDTQYF. In DNA, the CDR3 is TGTGCCGGCAGTCGAACTAGCGGAAACACAGATACGCAGTATTTT. The V call is TRBV7-2, the J call TRBJ2-3; the match to TRBD2 covers 8 bases. CDR3 size: 15 residues. CDR1 and CDR2 from the germline V gene are SGHTA and FQGNSA.

Only a few counts were recorded for this clonotype. The chain has TRBV20-1 and TRBJ2-3; no reliable D call. CDR3 length: 10 residues. CDR1 and CDR2 (germline): DFQATT, SNEGSKA (reference sequence). V lost 3 bases, J lost 5 bases, and 3 bases lay in between. The chain's CDR3 is CSASLDTQYF. The CDR3 bases are TGCAGTGCTAGTCTAGATACGCAGTATTTT.

J is TRBJ1-4 and V is TRBV20-1; 7 bases are a match to TRBD1. Germline-derived CDR1 and CDR2 are DFQATT and SNEGSKA (reference sequence). This CDR3 spans 14 amino acids. V lost 6 bases and J lost 4; bases outside the gene matches: 8. CDR3 in DNA: TGCAGTGCGCCAACCGGGACAGTTAATGAAAAACTGTTTTTT. It is translated as CSAPTGTVNEKLFF.

The chain combines TRBV5-4 with TRBJ2-7, with 9 positions matching TRBD1. The J call is doubtful: the DNA matches TRBJ2-5 better. This CDR3 comprises 15 residues. CDR1 and CDR2 from the germline V gene are SGHNT and YYREEE (reference sequence). The CDR3 DNA is TGTGCCAGCAGCTTGGGGGACAGGGCTTCAGAGACCCAGTACTTC. Protein product: CASSLGDRASETQYF.

The V gene is TRBV7-2, the J gene TRBJ1-1; a weak D match, TRBD1 (5 bases). Trimming removed 4 bases from V and 5 bases from J, with 14 bases in between. CDR3 length: 14 residues. Germline CDR1 is SGHTA and CDR2 is FQGNSA. The CDR3 loop reads CASSSQARSTEAFF. As DNA, the CDR3 is TGTGCCAGCAGCTCACAGGCCCGGTCTACTGAAGCTTTCTTT.